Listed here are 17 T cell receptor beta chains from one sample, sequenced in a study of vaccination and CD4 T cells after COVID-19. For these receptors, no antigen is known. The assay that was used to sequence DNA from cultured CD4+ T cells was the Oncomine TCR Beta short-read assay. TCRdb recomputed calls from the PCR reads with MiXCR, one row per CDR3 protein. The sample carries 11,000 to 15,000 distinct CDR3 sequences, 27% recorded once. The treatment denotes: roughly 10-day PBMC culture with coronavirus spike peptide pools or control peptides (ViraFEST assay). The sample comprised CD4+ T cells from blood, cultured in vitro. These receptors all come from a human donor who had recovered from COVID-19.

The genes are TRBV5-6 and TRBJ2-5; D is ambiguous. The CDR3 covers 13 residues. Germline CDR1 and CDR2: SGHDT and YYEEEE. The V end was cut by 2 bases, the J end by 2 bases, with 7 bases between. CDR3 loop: CASSLSGQETQYF. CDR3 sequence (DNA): TGTGCCAGCAGCTTAAGTGGACAAGAGACCCAGTACTTC.

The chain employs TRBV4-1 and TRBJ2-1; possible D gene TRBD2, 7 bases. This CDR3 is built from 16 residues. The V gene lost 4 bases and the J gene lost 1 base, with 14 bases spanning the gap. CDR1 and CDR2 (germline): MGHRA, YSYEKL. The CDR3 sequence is CASSLIQGGSYNEQFF. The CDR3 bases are TGCGCCAGCAGCCTCATACAGGGAGGGTCCTACAATGAGCAGTTCTTC.

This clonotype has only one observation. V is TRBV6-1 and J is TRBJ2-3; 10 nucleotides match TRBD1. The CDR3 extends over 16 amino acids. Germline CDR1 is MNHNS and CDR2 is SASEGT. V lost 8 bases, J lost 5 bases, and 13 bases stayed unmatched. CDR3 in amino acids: CASQVIPGQGIDTQYF. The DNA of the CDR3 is TGTGCCAGCCAGGTCATACCGGGACAGGGGATAGATACGCAGTATTTT.

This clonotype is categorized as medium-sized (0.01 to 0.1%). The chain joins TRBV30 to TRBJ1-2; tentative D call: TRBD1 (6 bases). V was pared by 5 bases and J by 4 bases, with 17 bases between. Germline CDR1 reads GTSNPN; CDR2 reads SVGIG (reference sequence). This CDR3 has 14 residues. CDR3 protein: CAWEGKGDGYGYTF. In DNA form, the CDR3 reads TGTGCCTGGGAGGGGAAGGGGGACGGCTATGGCTACACCTTC.

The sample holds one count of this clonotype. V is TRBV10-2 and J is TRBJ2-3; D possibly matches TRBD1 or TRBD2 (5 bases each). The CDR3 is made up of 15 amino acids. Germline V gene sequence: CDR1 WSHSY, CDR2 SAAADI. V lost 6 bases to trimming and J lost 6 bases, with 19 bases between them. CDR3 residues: CASRASWGWSDTQYF. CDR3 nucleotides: TGCGCCAGCAGGGCCTCGTGGGGGTGGTCCGATACGCAGTATTTT.

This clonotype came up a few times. CDR3 in DNA: TGTGCCAGCAGCTTGAGAGCTAGCGGGGGTGAGACCCAGTACTTC. It is translated as CASSLRASGGETQYF. The chain recombines TRBV11-3 with TRBJ2-5, with 10 bases identical to TRBD2. With V trimmed by 3 bases and J by 5 bases, 6 bases remained unmatched. The germline gives CDR1 SGHNT, CDR2 YENEEA. The length of the CDR3 is 15 residues.

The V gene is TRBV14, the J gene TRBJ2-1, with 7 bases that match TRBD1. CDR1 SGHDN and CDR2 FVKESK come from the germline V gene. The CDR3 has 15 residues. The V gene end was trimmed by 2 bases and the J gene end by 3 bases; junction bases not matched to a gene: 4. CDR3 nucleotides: TGTGCCAGCAGCCAAACAGGGGTGAACTACAATGAGCAGTTCTTC. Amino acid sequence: CASSQTGVNYNEQFF.

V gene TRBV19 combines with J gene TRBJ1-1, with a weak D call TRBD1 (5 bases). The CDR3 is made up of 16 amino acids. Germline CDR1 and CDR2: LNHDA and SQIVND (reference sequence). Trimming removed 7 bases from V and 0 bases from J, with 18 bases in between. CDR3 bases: TGTGCCAGTAAATTTCAATTGACAGAATTGAACACTGAAGCTTTCTTT. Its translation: CASKFQLTELNTEAFF.

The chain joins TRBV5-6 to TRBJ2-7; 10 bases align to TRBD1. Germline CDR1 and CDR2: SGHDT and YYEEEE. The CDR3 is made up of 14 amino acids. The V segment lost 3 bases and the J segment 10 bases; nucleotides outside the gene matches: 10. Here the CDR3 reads CASSWAGQGLGQYF. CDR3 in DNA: TGTGCCAGCAGCTGGGCGGGACAGGGGCTCGGTCAGTACTTC.

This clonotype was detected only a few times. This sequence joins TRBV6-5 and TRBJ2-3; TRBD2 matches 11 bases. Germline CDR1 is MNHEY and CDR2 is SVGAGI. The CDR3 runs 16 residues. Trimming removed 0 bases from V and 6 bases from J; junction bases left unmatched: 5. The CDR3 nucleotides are TGTGCCAGCAGTTACTCACTAGCGGGGGCCGACGATACGCAGTATTTT. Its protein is CASSYSLAGADDTQYF.

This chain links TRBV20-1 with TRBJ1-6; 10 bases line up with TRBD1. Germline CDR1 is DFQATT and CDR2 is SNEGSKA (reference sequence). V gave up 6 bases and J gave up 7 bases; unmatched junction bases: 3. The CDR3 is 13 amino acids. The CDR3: CSAGTGVNSPLHF. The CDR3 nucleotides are TGCAGTGCCGGGACAGGGGTGAATTCACCCCTCCACTTT.

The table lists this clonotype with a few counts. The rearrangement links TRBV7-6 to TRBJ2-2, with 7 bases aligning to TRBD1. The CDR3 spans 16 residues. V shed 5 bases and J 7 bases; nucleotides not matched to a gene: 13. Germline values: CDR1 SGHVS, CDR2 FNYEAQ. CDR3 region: CASSPVENRGGGELFF. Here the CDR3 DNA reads TGTGCCAGCAGCCCCGTAGAAAACAGGGGTGGCGGGGAGCTGTTTTTT. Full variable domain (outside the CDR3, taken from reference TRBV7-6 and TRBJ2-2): GAGVSQSPRYKVTKRGQDVALRCDPISGHVSLYWYRQALGQGPEFLTYFNYEAQQDKSGLPNDRFSAERPEGSISTLTIQRTEQRDSAMYRCASSPVENRGGGELFFGEGSRLTVL.

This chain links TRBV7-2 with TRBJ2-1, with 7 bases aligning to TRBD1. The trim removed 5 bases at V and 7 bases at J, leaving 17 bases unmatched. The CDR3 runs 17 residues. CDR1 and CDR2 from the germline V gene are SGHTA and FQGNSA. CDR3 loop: CASSPQFITGDWNEQFF. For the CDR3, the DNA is TGTGCCAGCAGCCCACAGTTTATAACAGGGGATTGGAATGAGCAGTTCTTC.

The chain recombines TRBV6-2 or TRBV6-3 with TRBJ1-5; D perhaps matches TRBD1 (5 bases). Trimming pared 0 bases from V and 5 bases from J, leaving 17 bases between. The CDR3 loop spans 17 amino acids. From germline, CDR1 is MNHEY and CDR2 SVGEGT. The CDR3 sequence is CASSYSAAGTNYQPQHF. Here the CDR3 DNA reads TGTGCCAGCAGTTACTCAGCGGCAGGGACCAACTATCAGCCCCAGCATTTT.

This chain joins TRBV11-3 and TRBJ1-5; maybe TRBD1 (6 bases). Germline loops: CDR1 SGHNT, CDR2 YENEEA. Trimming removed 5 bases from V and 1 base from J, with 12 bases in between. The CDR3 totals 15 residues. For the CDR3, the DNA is TGTGCCAGCAGCCCACAGGGTGGAAGCAATCAGCCCCAGCATTTT. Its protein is CASSPQGGSNQPQHF.

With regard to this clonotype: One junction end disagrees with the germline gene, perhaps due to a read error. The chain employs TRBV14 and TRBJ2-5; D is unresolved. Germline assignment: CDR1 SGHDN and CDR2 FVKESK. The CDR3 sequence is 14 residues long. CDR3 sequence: CASNQEQTPRTQYF. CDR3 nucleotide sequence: TGTGCCAGCAACCAAGAACAGACCCCTCGGACCCAGTACTTC.

The CDR3 region has the DNA TGTGCCAGCAGCCCGAACAGGGGGTATAATTCACCCCTCCACTTT. It yields the protein CASSPNRGYNSPLHF. The chain recombines TRBV5-5 with TRBJ1-6; TRBD1 matches 8 bases. Germline values: CDR1 SGHKS, CDR2 YYEKEE (reference sequence). The ends lost 4 bases at V and 4 bases at J; junction bases unmatched: 4. This CDR3 is 15 amino acids long.